One sample yielded the 8 T cell receptor beta chains listed below, sequenced in a study of blood T cell repertoires in COVID-19 (dated by TCRdb to the early 2020s). The library was obtained by the immunoSEQ multiplex PCR assay. The clones in this table, taken by TCRdb from immuneACCESS, are in-frame only. Not every clone is retained; where verified, under half of the shortfall comes from an unresolved V gene, and the cause of the rest is unknown. The table for this sample lists tens of thousands of clones; 85% to 90% of them were counted only once. 1.2% to 1.5% of the sample comes from the top ten. Input material: peripheral blood. These receptors came from a man aged 55 to 69 with acute or convalescent COVID-19.

This clone has a single count. The chain links TRBV5-6 to TRBJ1-1; 8 bases line up with TRBD1. V was clipped by 4 bases and J by 10 bases; unmatched bases: 12. The length of the CDR3 is 14 residues. Germline assignment: CDR1 SGHDT and CDR2 YYEEEE. The CDR3, as DNA: TGTGCCAGCAGCACGACAGGGGTCCGTGCTATAGCTTTCTTT. Protein: CASSTTGVRAIAFF.

The chain employs TRBV19 and TRBJ2-1, with 7 bases identical to TRBD1. CDR3 size: 16 residues. The V segment lost 5 bases and the J segment 0 bases; nucleotides outside the gene matches: 7. CDR1 is LNHDA and CDR2 is SQIVND in the germline V gene (reference sequence). CDR3 sequence (DNA): TGTGCCAGTAGTCCTCGGACAGGTTACTCCTACAATGAGCAGTTCTTC. It is translated as CASSPRTGYSYNEQFF.

The chain combines TRBV28 with TRBJ2-5, with 11 nucleotides matching TRBD2. The CDR3 contains 15 residues. Germline trimming cut 0 bases from V and 5 bases from J; bases unmatched to any gene: 2. CDR1 is MDHEN, CDR2 SYDVKM, per germline. DNA for the CDR3: TGTGCCAGCAGTTTATGGGCTAGCGGGAGGGAGACCCAGTACTTC. Translating gives CASSLWASGRETQYF.

This clone came up a few times. The rearrangement uses TRBV6-5 and TRBJ2-3; 8 nucleotides match TRBD1. Germline V gives CDR1 MNHEY, CDR2 SVGAGI. The V and J ends lost 8 bases and 10 bases, in that order; junction bases with no gene match: 11. CDR3 length: 13 amino acids. DNA for the CDR3: TGTGCCAGCGGCCAGGACAGGGATCCTCCGCAGTATTTT. Amino acid sequence: CASGQDRDPPQYF.

The DNA for the CDR3 is TGTGCCATCGGCTCAGATCTTCCTAGGGGCTACACCTTC. Translated: CAIGSDLPRGYTF. V usage is TRBV10-3 and J usage is TRBJ1-2; D gene uncertain. Germline V gene lookup returns CDR1 ENHRY and CDR2 SYGVKD. V gave up 8 bases and J gave up 8 bases, with 18 bases separating them. CDR3 length equals 13 residues.

The V gene is TRBV18, the J gene TRBJ2-7; tentative D call: TRBD1 (6 bases). The CDR3 extends over 17 amino acids. V was pared by 4 bases and J by 2 bases, with 21 bases between. CDR1 and CDR2 from the germline V gene are KGHSH and LQKENI. CDR3 region: CASSRGIRGTGTYEQYF. The CDR3 DNA reads as TGTGCCAGCTCACGGGGCATTCGGGGAACAGGGACCTACGAGCAGTACTTC.

V gene TRBV5-5 combines with J gene TRBJ1-5; D might be TRBD1 (5 bases). The CDR3 covers 15 residues. The germline V gene has CDR1 SGHKS and CDR2 YYEKEE (reference sequence). V lost 3 bases and J lost 6, with 16 bases in between. The CDR3 here is CASSSIGEATQPQHF. CDR3 sequence (DNA): TGTGCCAGCAGCTCGATAGGGGAGGCGACTCAGCCCCAGCATTTT.

The chain joins TRBV9 to TRBJ2-2; 7 bases fit TRBD1. This CDR3 is built from 17 residues. V gave up 3 bases and J gave up 0 bases; unmatched junction bases: 8. Germline assignment: CDR1 SGDLS and CDR2 YYNGEE. The CDR3 DNA is TGTGCCAGCAGCGCCCAGAAGGGACAGTCGAACACCGGGGAGCTGTTTTTT. Amino acids: CASSAQKGQSNTGELFF.